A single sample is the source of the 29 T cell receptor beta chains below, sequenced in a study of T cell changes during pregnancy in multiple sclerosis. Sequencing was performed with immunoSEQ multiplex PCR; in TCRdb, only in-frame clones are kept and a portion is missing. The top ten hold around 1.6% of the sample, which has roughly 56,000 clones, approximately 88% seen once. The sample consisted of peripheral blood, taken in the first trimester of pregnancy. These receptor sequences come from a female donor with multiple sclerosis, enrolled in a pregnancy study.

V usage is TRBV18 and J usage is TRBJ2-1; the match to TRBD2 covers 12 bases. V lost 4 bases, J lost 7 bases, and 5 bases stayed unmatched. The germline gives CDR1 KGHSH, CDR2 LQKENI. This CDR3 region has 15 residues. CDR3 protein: CASSHGLAGYNEQFF. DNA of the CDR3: TGTGCCAGCTCACACGGACTAGCGGGATATAATGAGCAGTTCTTC.

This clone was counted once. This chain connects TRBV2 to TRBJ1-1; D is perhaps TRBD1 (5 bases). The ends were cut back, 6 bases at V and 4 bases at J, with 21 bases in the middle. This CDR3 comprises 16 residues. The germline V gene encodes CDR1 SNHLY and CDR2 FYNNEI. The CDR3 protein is CASRGVGGWLSTEAFF. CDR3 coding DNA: TGTGCCAGCAGGGGGGTGGGGGGTTGGTTGAGCACTGAAGCTTTCTTT. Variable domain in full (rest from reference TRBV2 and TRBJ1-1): EPEVTQTPSHQVTQMGQEVILRCVPISNHLYFYWYRQILGQKVEFLVSFYNNEISEKSEIFDDQFSVERPDGSNFTLKIRSTKLEDSAMYFCASRGVGGWLSTEAFFGQGTRLTVV.

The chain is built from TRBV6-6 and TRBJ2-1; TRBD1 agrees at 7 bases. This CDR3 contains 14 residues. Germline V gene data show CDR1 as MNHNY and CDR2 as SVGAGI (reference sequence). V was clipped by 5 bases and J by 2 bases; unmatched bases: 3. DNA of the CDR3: TGTGCCAGCAGTATGACAGGGACCTACAATGAGCAGTTCTTC. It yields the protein CASSMTGTYNEQFF.

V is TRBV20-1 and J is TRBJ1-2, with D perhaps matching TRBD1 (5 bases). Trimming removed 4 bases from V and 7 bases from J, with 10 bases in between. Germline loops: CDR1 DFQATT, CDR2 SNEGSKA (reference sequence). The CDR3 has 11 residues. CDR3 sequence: CSANKGIGYTF. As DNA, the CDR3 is TGCAGTGCTAATAAGGGGATTGGCTACACCTTC.

The CDR3 sequence: CASSLAGSVDQETQYF. Written as DNA, the CDR3 is TGTGCCAGCAGCTTGGCCGGGTCGGTCGATCAAGAGACCCAGTACTTC. V gene TRBV5-6 combines with J gene TRBJ2-5; no firm D call. Germline lookup yields CDR1 SGHDT and CDR2 YYEEEE. V shed 0 bases and J shed 2 bases, with 14 bases lying between them. This CDR3 is built from 16 residues.

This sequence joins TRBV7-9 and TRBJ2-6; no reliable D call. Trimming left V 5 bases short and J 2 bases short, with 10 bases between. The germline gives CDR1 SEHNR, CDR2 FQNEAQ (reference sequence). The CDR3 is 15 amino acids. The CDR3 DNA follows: TGTGCCAGCAGCCCCCCGCGTACTGGGGCCAACGTCCTGACTTTC. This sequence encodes CASSPPRTGANVLTF. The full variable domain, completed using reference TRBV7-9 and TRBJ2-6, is DTGVSQNPRHKITKRGQNVTFRCDPISEHNRLYWYRQTLGQGPEFLTYFQNEAQLEKSRLLSDRFSAERPKGSFSTLEIQRTEQGDSAMYLCASSPPRTGANVLTFGAGSRLTVL.

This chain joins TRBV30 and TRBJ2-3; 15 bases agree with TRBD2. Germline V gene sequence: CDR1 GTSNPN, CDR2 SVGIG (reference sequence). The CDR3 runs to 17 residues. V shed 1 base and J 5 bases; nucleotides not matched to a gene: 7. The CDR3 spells CAWSARGLAGGQDTQYF. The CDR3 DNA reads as TGTGCCTGGAGTGCACGAGGACTAGCGGGAGGGCAAGATACGCAGTATTTT.

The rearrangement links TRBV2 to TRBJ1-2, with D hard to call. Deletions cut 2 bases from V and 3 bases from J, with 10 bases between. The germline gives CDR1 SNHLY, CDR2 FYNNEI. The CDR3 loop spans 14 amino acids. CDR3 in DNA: TGTGCCAGCAGTGAACGGGGTATAGACTATGGCTACACCTTC. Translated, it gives CASSERGIDYGYTF.

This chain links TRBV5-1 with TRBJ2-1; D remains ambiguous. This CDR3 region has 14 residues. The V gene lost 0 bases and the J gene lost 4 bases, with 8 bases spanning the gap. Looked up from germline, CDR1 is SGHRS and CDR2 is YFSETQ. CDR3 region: CASSLASTYNEQFF. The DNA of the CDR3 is TGCGCCAGCAGCTTGGCAAGTACTTACAATGAGCAGTTCTTC.

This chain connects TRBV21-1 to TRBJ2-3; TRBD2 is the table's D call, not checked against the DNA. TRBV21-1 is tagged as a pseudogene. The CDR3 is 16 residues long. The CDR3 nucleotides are TGTGCCAGCGGAAAGGGACTAGCGGGGACCACAGATACGCAGTATTTT. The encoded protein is CASGKGLAGTTDTQYF.

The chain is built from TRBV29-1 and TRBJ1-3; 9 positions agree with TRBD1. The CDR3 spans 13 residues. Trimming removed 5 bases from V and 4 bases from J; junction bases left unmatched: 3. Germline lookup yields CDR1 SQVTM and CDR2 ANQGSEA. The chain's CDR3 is CSVTTGGGNTIYF. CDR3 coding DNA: TGCAGCGTTACGACAGGGGGAGGAAACACCATATATTTT. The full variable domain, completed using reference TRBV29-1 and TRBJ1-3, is SAVISQKPSRDICQRGTSLTIQCQVDSQVTMMFWYRQQPGQSLTLIATANQGSEATYESGFVIDKFPISRPNLTFSTLTVSNMSPEDSSIYLCSVTTGGGNTIYFGEGSWLTVV.

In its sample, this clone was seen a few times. CDR3 residues: CASSQGQGSAGNTIYF. For the CDR3, the DNA is TGTGCCAGCAGTCAGGGACAGGGAAGTGCTGGAAACACCATATATTTT. V is TRBV25-1 and J is TRBJ1-3; TRBD1 matches 9 bases. CDR3 length equals 16 residues. With V trimmed by 5 bases and J by 2 bases, 7 bases remained unmatched. Germline V gives CDR1 MGHDK, CDR2 SYGVNS. The whole variable domain, remainder taken from reference TRBV25-1 and TRBJ1-3, is EADIYQTPRYLVIGTGKKITLECSQTMGHDKMYWYQQDPGMELHLIHYSYGVNSTEKGDLSSESTVSRIRTEHFPLTLESARPSHTSQYLCASSQGQGSAGNTIYFGEGSWLTVV.

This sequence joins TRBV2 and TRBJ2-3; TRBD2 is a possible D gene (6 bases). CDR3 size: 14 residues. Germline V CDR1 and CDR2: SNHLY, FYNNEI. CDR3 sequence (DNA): TGTGCAGATCGGCGAGCGGGCAACACAGATACGCAGTATTTT. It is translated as CADRRAGNTDTQYF.

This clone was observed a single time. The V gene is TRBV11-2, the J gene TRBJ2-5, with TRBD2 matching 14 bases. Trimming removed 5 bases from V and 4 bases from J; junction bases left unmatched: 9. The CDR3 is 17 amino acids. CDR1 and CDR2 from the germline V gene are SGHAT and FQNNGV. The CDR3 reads CASSQQPGLAGVETQYF. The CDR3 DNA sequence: TGTGCCAGCAGCCAGCAACCGGGACTAGCGGGAGTAGAGACCCAGTACTTC.

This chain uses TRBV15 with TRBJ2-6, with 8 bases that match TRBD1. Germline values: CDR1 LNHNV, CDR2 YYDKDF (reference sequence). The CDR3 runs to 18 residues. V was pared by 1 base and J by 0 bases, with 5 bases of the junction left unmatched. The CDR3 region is CATSRGLTGASGANVLTF. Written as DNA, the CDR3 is TGTGCCACCAGCAGAGGGTTGACAGGGGCCTCTGGGGCCAACGTCCTGACTTTC.

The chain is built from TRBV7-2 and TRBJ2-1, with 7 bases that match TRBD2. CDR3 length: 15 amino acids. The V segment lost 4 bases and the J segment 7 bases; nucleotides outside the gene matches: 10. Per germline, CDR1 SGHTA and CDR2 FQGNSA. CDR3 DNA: TGTGCCAGCAGCTGGTCGAGGGAGCGGGGAAATGAGCAGTTCTTC. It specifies CASSWSRERGNEQFF. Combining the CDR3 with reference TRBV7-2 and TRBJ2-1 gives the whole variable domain GAGVSQSPSNKVTEKGKDVELRCDPISGHTALYWYRQSLGQGLEFLIYFQGNSAPDKSGLPSDRFSAERTGGSVSTLTIQRTQQEDSAVYLCASSWSRERGNEQFFGPGTRLTVL.

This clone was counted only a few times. The chain's CDR3 is CASSLDRGLASNQPQHF. The CDR3 DNA is TGTGCCAGCAGTTTAGACAGGGGGCTAGCTAGCAATCAGCCCCAGCATTTT. This chain joins TRBV28 and TRBJ1-5; 10 nucleotides align to TRBD1. The V segment lost 2 bases and the J segment 0 bases; nucleotides outside the gene matches: 4. CDR1 is MDHEN and CDR2 is SYDVKM in the germline V gene. This CDR3 is built from 17 residues.

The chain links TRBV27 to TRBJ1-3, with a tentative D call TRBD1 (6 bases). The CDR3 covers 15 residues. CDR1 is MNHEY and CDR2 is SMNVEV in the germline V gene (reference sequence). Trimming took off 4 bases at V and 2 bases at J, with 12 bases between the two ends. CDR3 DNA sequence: TGTGCCAGCAGTTCTAAACAGGGTGCTGGAAACACCATATATTTT. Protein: CASSSKQGAGNTIYF.

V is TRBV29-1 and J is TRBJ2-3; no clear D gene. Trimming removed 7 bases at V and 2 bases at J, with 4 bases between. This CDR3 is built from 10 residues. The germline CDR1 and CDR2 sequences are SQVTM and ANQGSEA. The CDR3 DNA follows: TGCAGCGGCTACACAGATACGCAGTATTTT. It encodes CSGYTDTQYF.

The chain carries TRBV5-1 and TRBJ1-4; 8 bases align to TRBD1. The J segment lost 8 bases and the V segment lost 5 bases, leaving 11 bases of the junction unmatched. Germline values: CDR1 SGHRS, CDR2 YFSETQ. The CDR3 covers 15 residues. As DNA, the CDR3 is TGCGCCAGCAGAACAAGTACAGGGGGACGGGAAAAACTGTTTTTT. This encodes CASRTSTGGREKLFF. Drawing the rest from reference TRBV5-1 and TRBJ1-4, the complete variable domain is KAGVTQTPRYLIKTRGQQVTLSCSPISGHRSVSWYQQTPGQGLQFLFEYFSETQRNKGNFPGRFSGRQFSNSRSEMNVSTLELGDSALYLCASRTSTGGREKLFFGSGTQLSVL.

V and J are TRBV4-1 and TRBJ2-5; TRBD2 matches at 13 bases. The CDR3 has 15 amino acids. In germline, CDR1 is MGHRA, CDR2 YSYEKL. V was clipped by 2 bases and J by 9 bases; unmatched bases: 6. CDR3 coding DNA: TGCGCCAGCAGCCAACTCGGACTAGCGGGAGAATCCCAGTACTTC. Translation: CASSQLGLAGESQYF.

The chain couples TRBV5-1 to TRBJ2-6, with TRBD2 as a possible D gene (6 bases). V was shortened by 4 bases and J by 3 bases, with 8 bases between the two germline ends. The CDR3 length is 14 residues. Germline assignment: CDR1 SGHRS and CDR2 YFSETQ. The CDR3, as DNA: TGCGCCAGCAGCCCGGAGGGTGGGGCCAACGTCCTGACTTTC. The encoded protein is CASSPEGGANVLTF.

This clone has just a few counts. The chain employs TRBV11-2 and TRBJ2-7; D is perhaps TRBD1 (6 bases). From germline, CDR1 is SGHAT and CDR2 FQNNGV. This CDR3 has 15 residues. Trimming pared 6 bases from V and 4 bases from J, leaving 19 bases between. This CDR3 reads CASSTDSHPGYEQYF. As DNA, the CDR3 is TGTGCCAGCAGTACGGACAGCCACCCGGGGTACGAGCAGTACTTC. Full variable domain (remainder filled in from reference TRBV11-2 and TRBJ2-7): EAGVAQSPRYKIIEKRQSVAFWCNPISGHATLYWYQQILGQGPKLLIQFQNNGVVDDSQLPKDRFSAERLKGVDSTLKIQPAKLEDSAVYLCASSTDSHPGYEQYFGPGTRLTVT.

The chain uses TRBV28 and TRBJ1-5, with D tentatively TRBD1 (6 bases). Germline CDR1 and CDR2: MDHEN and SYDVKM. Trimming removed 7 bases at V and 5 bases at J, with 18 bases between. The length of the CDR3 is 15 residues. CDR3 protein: CASTSGGTQHQPQHF. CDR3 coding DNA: TGTGCCAGCACCAGCGGGGGGACACAACATCAGCCCCAGCATTTT.

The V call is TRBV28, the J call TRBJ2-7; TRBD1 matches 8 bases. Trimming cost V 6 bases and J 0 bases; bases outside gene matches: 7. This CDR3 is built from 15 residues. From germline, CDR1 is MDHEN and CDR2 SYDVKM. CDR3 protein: CASRLRTGLSYEQYF. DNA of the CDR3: TGTGCCAGCAGGTTACGGACAGGGCTCTCCTACGAGCAGTACTTC.

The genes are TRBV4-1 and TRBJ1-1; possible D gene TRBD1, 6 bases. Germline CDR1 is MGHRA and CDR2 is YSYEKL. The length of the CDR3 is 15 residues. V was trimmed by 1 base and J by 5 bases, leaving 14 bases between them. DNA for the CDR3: TGCGCCAGCAGCCAAGGTCCCAGGGGCGCGACTGAAGCTTTCTTT. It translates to CASSQGPRGATEAFF.

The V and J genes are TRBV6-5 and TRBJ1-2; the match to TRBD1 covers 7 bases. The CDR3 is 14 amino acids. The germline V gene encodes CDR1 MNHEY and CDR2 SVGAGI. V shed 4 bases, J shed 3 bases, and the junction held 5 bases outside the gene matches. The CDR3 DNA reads TGTGCCAGCAGTTTAGACAGGGTGGACTATGGCTACACCTTC. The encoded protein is CASSLDRVDYGYTF.

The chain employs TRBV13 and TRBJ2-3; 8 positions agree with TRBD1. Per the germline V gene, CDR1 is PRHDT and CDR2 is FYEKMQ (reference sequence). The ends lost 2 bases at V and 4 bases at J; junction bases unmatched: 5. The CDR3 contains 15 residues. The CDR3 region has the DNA TGTGCCAGCAGCTTACGACAGGGGCACGCAGATACGCAGTATTTT. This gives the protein CASSLRQGHADTQYF.

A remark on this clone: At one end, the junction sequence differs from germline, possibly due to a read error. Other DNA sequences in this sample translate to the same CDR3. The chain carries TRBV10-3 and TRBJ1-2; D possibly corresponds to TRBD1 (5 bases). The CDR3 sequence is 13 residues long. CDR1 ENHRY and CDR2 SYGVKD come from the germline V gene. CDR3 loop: CAISDQGNYGYTF. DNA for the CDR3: TGTGCTATCAGTGACCAGGGTAACTATGGCTACACCTTC.